The T cell receptor (beta chain) under discussion was sequenced for a study of preoperative IRX-2 immunotherapy in early breast cancer. This table comes from immunoSEQ multiplex PCR, and its TCRdb copy is limited to in-frame clones, with some not included. The repertoire consists of more than 20,000 clones, with about 68% occurring once and the leading ten covering less than 8%. The ends were cut back, 0 bases at V and 4 bases at J, with 7 bases in the middle. This CDR3 spans 14 amino acids. Germline-derived CDR1 and CDR2 are SSHAT and FNYEAQ (reference sequence). Treatment described: preoperative locoregional IRX-2 cytokine immunotherapy. This phase Ib study tested locoregional IRX-2 cytokine immunotherapy given before surgery.

The sample consisted of lymph node tissue, taken after IRX-2 immunotherapy. The rearrangement uses TRBV7-7 and TRBJ1-5; no definite D call. The receptor's source is a human donor with breast cancer. CDR3 loop: CASSLAGFNQPQHF. The CDR3 region has the DNA TGTGCCAGCAGCTTAGCTGGGTTTAATCAGCCCCAGCATTTT.